This TCR beta chain came from a study of shared T cell receptors in the human thymus. Data came from immunoSEQ multiplex PCR; TCRdb stores just in-frame clones and leaves some out. Altogether 650,000 to 950,000 clones are present, approximately 85% being singletons, with the ten largest covering under 0.012%. Trimming removed 2 bases from V and 2 bases from J, with 11 bases in between. The CDR3 runs to 15 residues. Germline V gene lookup returns CDR1 KGHSY and CDR2 FQNENV. In addition, the sample was reused for a study of human thymus T cells.

The sequenced material came from thymocytes. The sequence was collected from a girl less than two years old with a congenital heart defect. The chain carries TRBV16 and TRBJ2-3, with unresolved D. The DNA for the CDR3 is TGTGCCAGCAGCCAAGTGGTAGCACACACAGATACGCAGTATTTT. Amino acid sequence: CASSQVVAHTDTQYF.